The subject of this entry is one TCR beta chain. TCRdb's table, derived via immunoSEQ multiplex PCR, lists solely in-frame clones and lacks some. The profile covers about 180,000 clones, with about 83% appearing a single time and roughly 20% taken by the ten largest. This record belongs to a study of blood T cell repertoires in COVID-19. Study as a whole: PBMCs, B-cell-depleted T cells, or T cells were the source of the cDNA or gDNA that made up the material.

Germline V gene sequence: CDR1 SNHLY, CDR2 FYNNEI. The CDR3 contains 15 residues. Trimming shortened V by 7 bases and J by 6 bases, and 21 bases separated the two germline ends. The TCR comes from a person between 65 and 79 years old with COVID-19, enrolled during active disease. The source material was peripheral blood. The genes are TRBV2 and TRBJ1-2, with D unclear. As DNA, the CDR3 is TGTGCCAGCACCCAATGGAACAGTCAGTCCCATGGCTACACCTTC. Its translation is CASTQWNSQSHGYTF.